Below, one TCR beta chain is given with its context. This CDR3 has 15 amino acids. CDR1 is WSHSY, CDR2 SAAADI, per germline. V gave up 3 bases and J gave up 6 bases; unmatched junction bases: 5. These data are taken from a study of cytomegalovirus exposure and HLA in healthy donors. PCR amplification relied on 60 Vbeta primers (plus 13 Jbeta primers). Libraries were prepared by immunoSEQ multiplex PCR; TCRdb keeps only in-frame clonotypes and omits some of them. Among over 150,000 clones, 77% were seen once, and the ten largest hold 1.4%. The TCR was taken from a woman aged 25 to 39 in good health and CMV-seropositive. Specimen: PBMCs. The V and J genes are TRBV10-2 and TRBJ1-1; TRBD1 matches 12 bases. The CDR3 here is CASSEGGQGAPEAFF. The CDR3, as DNA: TGCGCCAGCAGTGAAGGGGGACAGGGGGCTCCTGAAGCTTTCTTT.